This TCR beta chain originates from a study of OX40 agonist ivuxolimab in advanced cancers. This table comes from immunoSEQ multiplex PCR, and its TCRdb copy is limited to in-frame clones, with some not included. The sample records around 69,000 clones, approximately 83% being singletons. About this clone: Its specificity is not known.

Study conclusions and caveats: Also present in some nonresponders was a low level of normalized T-cell clonal expansion. Among T cells, CD8+ cells averaged more expanded clones than CD4+ cells.

Trimming at V came to 0 bases and at J to 3 bases, leaving 2 bases not matched to a gene. This CDR3 has 15 amino acids. Germline lookup yields CDR1 KGHSH and CDR2 LQKENI. The chain employs TRBV18 and TRBJ2-5, with 9 positions matching TRBD2. The clonotype was recovered from an adult with an advanced solid tumor such as melanoma, head and neck, liver or kidney cancer. Specimen: CD4+ or CD8+ T cells sorted from blood, collected in a trial of the OX40 agonist ivuxolimab. CDR3 loop: CASSPPAGGKETQYF. The CDR3, as DNA: TGTGCCAGCTCACCACCGGCGGGGGGGAAAGAGACCCAGTACTTC.